This T cell receptor (beta chain) was identified during a study of quantifying T cell responses using KT2 cells. Study details: cDNA was made from DNase-treated RNA using alpha and beta constant primers. The second PCR ran as a qPCR until a predetermined fluorescence threshold was reached.

A single-stranded UMI oligo with SP2 sequence was ligated to cDNA 3' ends. An equimolar mix of RC1.1 and RC1.2 primed the beta chain across TRBC1 and TRBC2. TCRdb re-analysed the UMI-ligation and nested PCR reads in MiXCR, keeping a single row per CDR3 protein. Here the sample spans approximately 57,000 distinct CDR3 sequences, roughly an eighth being singletons. The sample is PBMC spiked with counted cells of clone KT2. The table lists this clonotype with a few counts. Germline CDR1 LGHNA, CDR2 YNFKEQ. This CDR3 is 15 amino acids long. V was trimmed by 0 bases and J by 1 base, leaving 9 bases between them.

Sequencing input: PBMCs spiked with cells of the T cell clone KT2. This sequence was found in a human donor. The chain uses TRBV4-2 and TRBJ1-1, with a weak D call TRBD1 (5 bases). This CDR3 is CASSQDRGKNTEAFF. DNA of the CDR3: TGTGCCAGCAGCCAAGATAGGGGTAAGAACACTGAAGCTTTCTTT.